Listed below are T cell receptor beta chains from one sample, sequenced in a study of glioma-infiltrating T cells after dendritic cell vaccination. Data came from immunoSEQ multiplex PCR; TCRdb stores just in-frame clones and leaves some out. Altogether around 100,000 clones are present, 81% being singletons, with the ten largest covering about 12%. The source material was blood, sampled before dendritic cell vaccination. All receptors derive from a human donor with glioblastoma. Each CDR3 is given with its conserved first and last residue. A D gene is named only where the DNA matches it firmly. Rows may omit the clone size; those that give it use once, few, many or a size class.

d_gene | len | abundance | j_gene | v_gene | CDR3aa | CDR3nt
. | 16 | . | TRBJ1-6 | TRBV30 | CAWSVRGGRPYSPLHF | TGTGCCTGGAGTGTACGCGGGGGGCGACCCTATTCACCCCTCCACTTT
TRBD1 | 15 | . | TRBJ2-7 | TRBV9 | CASSVGGQGSYEQYF | TGTGCCAGCAGCGTGGGAGGACAGGGGTCGTACGAGCAGTACTTC
TRBD1 | 18 | . | TRBJ1-4 | TRBV5-6 | CASSSGTGISWADEKLFF | TGTGCCAGCAGCTCCGGGACAGGGATATCCTGGGCCGATGAAAAACTGTTTTTT
. | 14 | . | TRBJ2-7 | TRBV19 | CASSTQGGFDEQYF | TGTGCCAGTAGTACGCAGGGCGGCTTTGACGAGCAGTACTTC
. | 14 | . | TRBJ1-1 | TRBV30 | CAWSLGSTNTEAFF | TGTGCCTGGAGTTTGGGGAGCACAAACACTGAAGCTTTCTTT
. | 13 | . | TRBJ1-1 | TRBV6-5 | CASRPATEFEAFF | TGTGCCAGCAGACCCGCGACAGAATTTGAAGCTTTCTTT
TRBD2 | 16 | . | TRBJ2-2 | TRBV10-3 | CAISPGAGEGSGELFF | TGTGCCATCAGCCCGGGAGCGGGGGAGGGTTCCGGGGAGCTGTTTTTT
. | 14 | . | TRBJ1-1 | TRBV30 | CAWSWGRSDTEAFF | TGTGCCTGGAGTTGGGGGAGGTCCGACACTGAAGCTTTCTTT
. | 15 | once | TRBJ2-1 | TRBV19 | CASSMDGKGVGRQFF | TGTGCCAGTAGTATGGACGGTAAAGGGGTGGGGCGGCAGTTCTTC
. | 12 | . | TRBJ2-7 | TRBV10-2 | CASTKRSYEQYF | TGCGCCAGCACGAAGCGCTCCTACGAGCAGTACTTC
TRBD1 | 15 | . | TRBJ1-1 | TRBV10-3 | CAISEYRGPVTEAFF | TGTGCCATCAGTGAATACAGGGGGCCCGTCACTGAAGCTTTCTTT
TRBD1 | 15 | . | TRBJ1-1 | TRBV10-3 | CAISESRTGGTEAFF | TGTGCCATCAGTGAGTCTAGGACAGGGGGCACTGAAGCTTTCTTT
TRBD2 | 20 | once | TRBJ2-4 | TRBV10-2 | CASRGTGGSGGLEGKNIQYF | TGCGCCAGCAGGGGGACGGGTGGTAGCGGGGGGCTTGAGGGCAAAAACATTCAGTACTTC